This T cell receptor (beta chain) was observed in a study of blood T cell repertoires in COVID-19. V lost 0 bases and J lost 7, with 4 bases in between. The CDR3 loop spans 12 amino acids. Germline values: CDR1 SGDLS, CDR2 YYNGEE. Per the original methods: The authors estimated nucleated cell counts from reference gene primer amplification. Profiled with immunoSEQ multiplex PCR; TCRdb holds only in-frame clones, not every one. The DNA gave D and trimming, while V, J and clone size come from that table. The sample shows about 490,000 clones, approximately 85% of them seen only once. The source is a human donor in a cohort sampled during active COVID-19. The chain couples TRBV9 to TRBJ2-2, with D unresolved. Sequenced input: peripheral blood. The DNA for the CDR3 is TGTGCCAGCAGCGTAGTCGGCGGGGAGCTGTTTTTT. It yields the protein CASSVVGGELFF.